Included here is one T cell receptor beta chain sequence, with context. TCRdb itself ran the 5' RACE reads through MiXCR, one entry per CDR3 protein. This sample has 300,000 to 350,000 distinct CDR3 sequences, with 8% to 9.5% found just once. The CDR3 contains 17 residues. CDR1 KGHDR and CDR2 SFDVKD come from the germline V gene. Unmatched junction bases numbered 6, after V lost 4 bases and J lost 5 bases. The record originates from a study of T cells after yellow fever vaccination. This specimen was PBMCs, taken more than 40 days after the first yellow fever vaccination. The sequence derives from a young man who received the YFV17D yellow fever vaccine. This chain uses TRBV24-1 with TRBJ2-3; the match to TRBD2 covers 15 bases. CDR3 sequence (DNA): TGTGCCACCAGTGACCGGACTAGCGGGGGGGCCGTAGATACGCAGTATTTT. Translating gives CATSDRTSGGAVDTQYF.